This T cell receptor beta chain was identified during a study of cytomegalovirus exposure and HLA in healthy donors. Whole-study findings and limits: The study labeled 150 to 200 TCR beta chains cytomegalovirus-associated. Rarity marked most TCR sequences, yet some public TCRs occurred in many donors. A few CMV-associated chains proved CMV antigen-specific in vitro.

As to this clone: Antigen specificity is unknown.

Measured with immunoSEQ multiplex PCR; TCRdb has only the in-frame clones, and not every one. The data contain some 260,000 clones, more than 75% of them singletons. These donors were members of the approximately 120-subject validation cohort, a group separate from the roughly 670-subject first cohort. V was trimmed by 6 bases and J by 1 base, leaving 6 bases between them. Germline assignment: CDR1 DFQATT and CDR2 SNEGSKA (reference sequence). The CDR3 is made up of 11 amino acids. The rearrangement uses TRBV20-1 and TRBJ1-2; no firm D call. This receptor was identified in a man younger than 35 in good health and CMV-seropositive. What was sequenced was PBMCs. The CDR3: CSAHNNYGYTF. The CDR3, as DNA: TGCAGTGCCCACAATAACTATGGCTACACCTTC.